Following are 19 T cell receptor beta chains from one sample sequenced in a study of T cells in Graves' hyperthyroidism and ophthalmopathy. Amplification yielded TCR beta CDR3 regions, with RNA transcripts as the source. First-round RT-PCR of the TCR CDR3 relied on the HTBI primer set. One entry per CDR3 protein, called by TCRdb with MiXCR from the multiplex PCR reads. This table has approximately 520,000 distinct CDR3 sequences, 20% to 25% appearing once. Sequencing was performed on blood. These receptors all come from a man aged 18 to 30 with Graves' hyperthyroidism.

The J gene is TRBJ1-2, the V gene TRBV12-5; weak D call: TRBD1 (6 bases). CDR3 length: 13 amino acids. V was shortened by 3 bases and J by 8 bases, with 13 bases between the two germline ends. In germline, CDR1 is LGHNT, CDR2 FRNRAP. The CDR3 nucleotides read TGTGCTAGTGGTTTATGGGGGCCGGTCGGCTACACCTTC. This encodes CASGLWGPVGYTF.

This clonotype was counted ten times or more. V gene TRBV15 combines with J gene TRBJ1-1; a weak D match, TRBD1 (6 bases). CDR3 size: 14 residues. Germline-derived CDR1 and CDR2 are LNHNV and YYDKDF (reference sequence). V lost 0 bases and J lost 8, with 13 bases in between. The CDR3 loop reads CATSRDPRTEEAFF. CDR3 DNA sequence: TGTGCCACCAGCAGAGATCCCCGGACAGAAGAAGCTTTCTTT.

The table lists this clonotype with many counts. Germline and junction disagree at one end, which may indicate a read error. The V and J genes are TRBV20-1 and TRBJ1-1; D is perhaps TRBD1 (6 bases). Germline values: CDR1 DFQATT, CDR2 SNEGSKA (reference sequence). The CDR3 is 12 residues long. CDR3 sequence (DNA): TGCAGTGTTAGAGGGGGGCACACTGAAGCTTTCTTT. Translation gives CSVRGGHTEAFF.

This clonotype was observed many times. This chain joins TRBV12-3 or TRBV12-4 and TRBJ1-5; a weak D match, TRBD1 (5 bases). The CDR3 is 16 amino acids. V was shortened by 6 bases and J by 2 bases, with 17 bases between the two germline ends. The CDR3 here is CASSFTAGGRNQPQHF. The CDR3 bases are TGTGCCAGCAGCTTCACCGCGGGGGGACGCAATCAGCCCCAGCATTTT.

The CDR3 protein is CASNNGKRINNQPQHF. CDR3 bases: TGTGCCAGCAACAACGGGAAGAGAATCAACAATCAGCCCCAGCATTTT. This sequence joins TRBV6-1 and TRBJ1-5; the D is unclear. CDR3 length: 16 residues. CDR1 MNHNS and CDR2 SASEGT come from the germline V gene. Trimming took off 7 bases at V and 3 bases at J, with 19 bases between the two ends.

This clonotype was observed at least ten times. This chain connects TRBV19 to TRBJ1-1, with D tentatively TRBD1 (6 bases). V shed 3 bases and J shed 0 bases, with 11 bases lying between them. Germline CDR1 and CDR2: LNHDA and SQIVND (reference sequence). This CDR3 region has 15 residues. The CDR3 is CASSISGGLNTEAFF. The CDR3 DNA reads TGTGCCAGTAGTATTAGTGGGGGCCTGAACACTGAAGCTTTCTTT.

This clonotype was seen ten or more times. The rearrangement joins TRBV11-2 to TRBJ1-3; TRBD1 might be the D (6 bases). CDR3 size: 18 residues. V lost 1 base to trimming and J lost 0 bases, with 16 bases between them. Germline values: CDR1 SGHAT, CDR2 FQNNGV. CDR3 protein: CASSLGYRTENSGNTIYF. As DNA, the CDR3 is TGTGCCAGCAGCTTAGGTTACAGGACAGAGAACTCTGGAAACACCATATATTTT.

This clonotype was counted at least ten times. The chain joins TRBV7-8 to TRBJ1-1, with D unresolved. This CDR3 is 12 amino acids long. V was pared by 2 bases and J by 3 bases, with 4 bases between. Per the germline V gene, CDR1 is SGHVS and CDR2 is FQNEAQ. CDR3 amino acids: CASSLFDTEAFF. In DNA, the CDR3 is TGTGCCAGCAGCTTATTCGACACTGAAGCTTTCTTT.

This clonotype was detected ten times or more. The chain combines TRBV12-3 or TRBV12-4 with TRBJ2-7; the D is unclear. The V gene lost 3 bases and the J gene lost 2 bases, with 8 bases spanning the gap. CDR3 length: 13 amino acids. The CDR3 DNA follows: TGTGCCAGCAGTTTTGCCCAGACCTACGAGCAGTACTTC. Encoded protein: CASSFAQTYEQYF.

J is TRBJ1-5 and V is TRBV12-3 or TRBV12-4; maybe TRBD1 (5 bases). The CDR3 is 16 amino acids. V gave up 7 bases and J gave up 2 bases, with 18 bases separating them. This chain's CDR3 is CASTNRGIQGNQPQHF. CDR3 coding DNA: TGTGCCAGCACTAACCGGGGAATACAGGGCAATCAGCCCCAGCATTTT.

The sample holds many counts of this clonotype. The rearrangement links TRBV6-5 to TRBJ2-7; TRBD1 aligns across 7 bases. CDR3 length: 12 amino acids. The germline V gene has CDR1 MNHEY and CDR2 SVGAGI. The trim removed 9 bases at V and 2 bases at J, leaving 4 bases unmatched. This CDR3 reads CASSGQPYEQYF. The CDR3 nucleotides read TGTGCCAGTTCGGGACAGCCCTACGAGCAGTACTTC.

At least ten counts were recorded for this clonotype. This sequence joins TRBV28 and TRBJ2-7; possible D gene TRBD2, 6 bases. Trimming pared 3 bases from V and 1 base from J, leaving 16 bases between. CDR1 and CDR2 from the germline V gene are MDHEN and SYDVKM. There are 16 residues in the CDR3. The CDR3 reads CASSFKGTGYSYEQYF. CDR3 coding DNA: TGTGCCAGCAGTTTTAAGGGGACTGGGTATTCCTACGAGCAGTACTTC.

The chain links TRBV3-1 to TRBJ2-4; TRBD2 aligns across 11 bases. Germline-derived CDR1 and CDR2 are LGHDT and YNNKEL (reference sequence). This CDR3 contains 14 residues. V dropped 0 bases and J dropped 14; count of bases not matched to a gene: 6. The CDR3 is CASSQDLASGGKYF. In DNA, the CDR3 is TGTGCCAGCAGCCAAGATCTGGCTAGCGGGGGGAAGTACTTC.

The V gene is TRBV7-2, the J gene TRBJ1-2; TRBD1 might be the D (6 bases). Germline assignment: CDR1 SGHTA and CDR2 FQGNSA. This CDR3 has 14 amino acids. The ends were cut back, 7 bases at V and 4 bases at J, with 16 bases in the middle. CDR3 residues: CASTFRGGFYGYTF. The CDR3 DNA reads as TGTGCCAGCACCTTTAGAGGGGGGTTCTATGGCTACACCTTC.

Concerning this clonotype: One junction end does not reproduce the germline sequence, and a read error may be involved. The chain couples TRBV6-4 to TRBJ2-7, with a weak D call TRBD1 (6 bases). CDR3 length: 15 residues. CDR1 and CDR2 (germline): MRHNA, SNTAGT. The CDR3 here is CASRDSGTTSYEQYF. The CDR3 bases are TGTGCCAGCAGAGACTCCGGGACAACCTCCTACGAGCAGTACTTC.

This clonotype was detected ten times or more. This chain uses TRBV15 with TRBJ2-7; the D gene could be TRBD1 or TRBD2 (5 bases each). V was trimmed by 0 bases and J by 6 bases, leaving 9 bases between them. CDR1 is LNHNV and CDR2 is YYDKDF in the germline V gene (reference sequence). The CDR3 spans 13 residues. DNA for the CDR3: TGTGCCACCAGCAGAGATGTGGGGGTCGAGCAGTACTTC. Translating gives CATSRDVGVEQYF.

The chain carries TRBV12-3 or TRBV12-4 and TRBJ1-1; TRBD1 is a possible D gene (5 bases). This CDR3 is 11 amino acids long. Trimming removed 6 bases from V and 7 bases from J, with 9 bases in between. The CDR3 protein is CASREDSEAFF. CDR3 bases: TGTGCCAGCAGGGAAGACAGTGAAGCTTTCTTT.

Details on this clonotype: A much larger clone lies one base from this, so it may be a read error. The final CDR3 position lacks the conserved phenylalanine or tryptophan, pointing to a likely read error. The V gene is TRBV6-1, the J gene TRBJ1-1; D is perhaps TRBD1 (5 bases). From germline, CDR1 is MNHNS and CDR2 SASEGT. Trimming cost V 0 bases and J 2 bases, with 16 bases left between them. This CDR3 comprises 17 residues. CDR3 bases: TGTGCCAGCAGTGAAGCGTGGGCAAGGGGCCCTAACACTGAAGCTTTCCTT. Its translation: CASSEAWARGPNTEAFL.

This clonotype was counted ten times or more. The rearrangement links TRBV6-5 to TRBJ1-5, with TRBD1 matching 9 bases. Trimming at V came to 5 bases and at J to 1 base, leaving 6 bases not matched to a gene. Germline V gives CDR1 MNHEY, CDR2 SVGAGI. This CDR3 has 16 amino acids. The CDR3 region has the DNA TGTGCCAGCAGTCCCCTCGGGACAGGGAGCAATCAGCCCCAGCATTTT. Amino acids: CASSPLGTGSNQPQHF.